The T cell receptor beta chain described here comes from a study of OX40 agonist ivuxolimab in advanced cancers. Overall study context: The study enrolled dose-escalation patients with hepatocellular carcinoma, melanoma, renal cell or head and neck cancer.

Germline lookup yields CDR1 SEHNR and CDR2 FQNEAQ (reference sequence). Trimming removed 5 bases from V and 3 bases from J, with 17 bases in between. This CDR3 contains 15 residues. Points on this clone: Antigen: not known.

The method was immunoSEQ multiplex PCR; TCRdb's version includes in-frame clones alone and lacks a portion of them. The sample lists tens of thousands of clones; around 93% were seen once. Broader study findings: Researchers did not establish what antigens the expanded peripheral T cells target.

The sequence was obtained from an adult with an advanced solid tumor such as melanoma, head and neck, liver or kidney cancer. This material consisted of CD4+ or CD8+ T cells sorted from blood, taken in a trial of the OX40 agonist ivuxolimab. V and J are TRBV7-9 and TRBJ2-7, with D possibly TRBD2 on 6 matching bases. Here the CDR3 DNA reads TGTGCCAGCAGCAGCCGAGGGAACGGGGGCTACGAGCAGTACTTC. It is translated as CASSSRGNGGYEQYF.